This TCR beta chain was captured by sequencing in a study of cytomegalovirus exposure and HLA in healthy donors. General study points: Later analysis reportedly placed an Asian-associated ancestry cluster below the approximately 730-donor mean in N-insertions. Specificity for CMV antigens was confirmed in vitro for a few of the CMV-associated chains.

This CDR3 contains 15 residues. V trimming: 6 bases; J trimming: 3 bases; junction bases outside the gene matches: 10. Per the germline V gene, CDR1 is LNHDA and CDR2 is SQIVND (reference sequence). The PCR made use of 60 Vbeta and 13 Jbeta primers. Method: immunoSEQ multiplex PCR; TCRdb's copy keeps in-frame clones and lacks some. The sample shows approximately 92,000 clones, 60% to 85% of them seen only once. On this clone itself: Its antigen remains unknown.

The receptor's source is a man between 45 and 60 years old in good health and CMV-seropositive. The V and J genes are TRBV19 and TRBJ1-1; TRBD1 aligns across 7 bases. Sequenced sample: PBMCs. The CDR3 region is CASSASGTAHTEAFF. In DNA form, the CDR3 reads TGTGCCAGTAGCGCTTCCGGGACAGCTCACACTGAAGCTTTCTTT. Filled out from reference TRBV19 and TRBJ1-1, the complete variable domain reads DGGITQSPKYLFRKEGQNVTLSCEQNLNHDAMYWYRQDPGQGLRLIYYSQIVNDFQKGDIAEGYSVSREKKESFPLTVTSAQKNPTAFYLCASSASGTAHTEAFFGQGTRLTVV.